This TCR beta chain was found in a study of cytomegalovirus exposure and HLA in healthy donors. The donors comprised healthy bone marrow donors. The PCR employed 60 Vbeta primers together with 13 Jbeta primers. Generated by immunoSEQ multiplex PCR, the TCRdb table keeps only in-frame clones and is missing some. Of about 100,000 clones in the sample, roughly 80% were seen once. As to this clone: Its antigen is currently unknown.

The V gene's germline CDR1 is MNHEY and CDR2 SVGAGI. The V end lost 2 bases, the J end lost 4 bases, and 11 bases lay between the germline ends. This CDR3 comprises 14 residues. Study-wide points: Later analysis showed TCR association rates varying by HLA locus, highest for DRB1 and lowest for HLA-C. The authors judged a highly shared variant cluster likely a sequencing artifact. Links to common viral pathogens appeared, in a later analysis, for several of the most significant clusters.

This receptor was obtained from a man aged 25 to 45 in good health and CMV-seronegative. Sequenced input: PBMCs. The chain uses TRBV6-5 and TRBJ1-2, with D unclear. The CDR3 loop is CASSYGAEFYGYTF. CDR3 nucleotide sequence: TGTGCCAGCAGTTACGGAGCCGAATTCTATGGCTACACCTTC.